Following are 29 T cell receptor beta chains from one sample sequenced in a study of OX40 agonist ivuxolimab in advanced cancers. The table came from immunoSEQ multiplex PCR; TCRdb's copy has only in-frame clones and leaves some out. The table includes tens of thousands of clones, 89% detected once. The material sequenced was CD4+ or CD8+ T cells sorted from blood, taken in a trial of the OX40 agonist ivuxolimab. These receptors were collected from an adult with an advanced solid tumor such as melanoma, head and neck, liver or kidney cancer.

This rearrangement joins TRBV5-1 to TRBJ2-7, with 9 bases matching TRBD2. The CDR3 has 15 residues. The V gene end was trimmed by 0 bases and the J gene end by 1 base; junction bases not matched to a gene: 2. CDR1 and CDR2 (germline): SGHRS, YFSETQ. CDR3 nucleotides: TGCGCCAGCAGCTTGGGGCTAGCGGGATCCTACGAGCAGTACTTC. Protein product: CASSLGLAGSYEQYF.

This clone was picked up a small number of times. The chain employs TRBV5-1 and TRBJ2-7; 8 bases fit TRBD2. Germline lookup yields CDR1 SGHRS and CDR2 YFSETQ. The CDR3 covers 15 residues. Trimming at V came to 4 bases and at J to 2 bases, leaving 8 bases not matched to a gene. CDR3 nucleotide sequence: TGCGCCAGCAGCCCGAACGGGGGGGGGCCCTACGAGCAGTACTTC. Protein sequence: CASSPNGGGPYEQYF. Supplemented by reference TRBV5-1 and TRBJ2-7, the full variable domain reads KAGVTQTPRYLIKTRGQQVTLSCSPISGHRSVSWYQQTPGQGLQFLFEYFSETQRNKGNFPGRFSGRQFSNSRSEMNVSTLELGDSALYLCASSPNGGGPYEQYFGPGTRLTVT.

This rearrangement joins TRBV7-9 to TRBJ2-2; maybe TRBD1 (6 bases). Trimming removed 9 bases from V and 0 bases from J, with 14 bases in between. Germline values: CDR1 SEHNR, CDR2 FQNEAQ (reference sequence). The CDR3 consists of 15 residues. The CDR3 spells CASTRDKTNTGELFF. The CDR3 region has the DNA TGTGCCAGTACCCGGGACAAGACGAACACCGGGGAGCTGTTTTTT.

This clone appeared once. V and J are TRBV5-6 and TRBJ2-2; no clear D. The CDR3 runs to 16 residues. CDR1 is SGHDT, CDR2 YYEEEE, per germline. Trimming removed 4 bases from V and 4 bases from J, with 17 bases in between. The CDR3 DNA reads TGTGCCAGCAGCCTGAGATTAGGGCGTAGCACCGGGGAGCTGTTTTTT. It encodes CASSLRLGRSTGELFF. The full variable domain, in which reference TRBV5-6 and TRBJ2-2 provide the parts outside the CDR3, is DAGVTQSPTHLIKTRGQQVTLRCSPKSGHDTVSWYQQALGQGPQFIFQYYEEEERQRGNFPDRFSGHQFPNYSSELNVNALLLGDSALYLCASSLRLGRSTGELFFGEGSRLTVL.

The chain has TRBV19 and TRBJ1-6; D is undetermined. V shed 5 bases and J shed 3 bases, with 8 bases lying between them. CDR3 length: 14 amino acids. Germline V gene data show CDR1 as LNHDA and CDR2 as SQIVND (reference sequence). This chain's CDR3 is CASSLGFYNSPLHF. The CDR3 DNA is TGTGCCAGTAGTTTGGGGTTCTATAATTCACCCCTCCACTTT. The complete variable domain, with remaining parts taken from reference TRBV19 and TRBJ1-6, reads DGGITQSPKYLFRKEGQNVTLSCEQNLNHDAMYWYRQDPGQGLRLIYYSQIVNDFQKGDIAEGYSVSREKKESFPLTVTSAQKNPTAFYLCASSLGFYNSPLHFGNGTRLTVT.

V and J are TRBV27 and TRBJ1-2; 7 nucleotides align to TRBD1. Germline CDR1 MNHEY, CDR2 SMNVEV (reference sequence). V dropped 8 bases and J dropped 3; count of bases not matched to a gene: 12. The CDR3 consists of 15 residues. The CDR3 DNA follows: TGTGCCAGCTCCCCAGGGGGGCGAGGACACTATGGCTACACCTTC. It encodes CASSPGGRGHYGYTF.

The chain combines TRBV10-2 with TRBJ2-7; D ambiguous. V lost 0 bases, J lost 3 bases, and 15 bases lay in between. Looked up from germline, CDR1 is WSHSY and CDR2 is SAAADI. The CDR3 spans 16 residues. Written as DNA, the CDR3 is TGCGCCAGCAGTGAGTCTGCCGGGCTCCTCTACTACGAGCAGTACTTC. It is translated as CASSESAGLLYYEQYF.

This CDR3 reads CAISEVQPIRPDTQYF. The CDR3 nucleotides read TGTGCCATCAGTGAGGTTCAGCCAATCCGGCCAGATACGCAGTATTTT. The chain links TRBV10-3 to TRBJ2-3; D gene uncertain. V was shortened by 2 bases and J by 4 bases, with 16 bases between the two germline ends. The CDR3 length is 16 residues. Germline CDR1 reads ENHRY; CDR2 reads SYGVKD.

This rearrangement joins TRBV5-1 to TRBJ1-5; a weak D match, TRBD1 (5 bases). The germline V gene has CDR1 SGHRS and CDR2 YFSETQ. The V end was cut by 0 bases, the J end by 5 bases, with 12 bases between. The CDR3 contains 15 residues. CDR3 sequence: CASSLGGRADQPQHF. CDR3 DNA: TGCGCCAGCAGCTTGGGTGGCAGGGCTGATCAGCCCCAGCATTTT.

The rearrangement links TRBV5-1 to TRBJ1-6, with unresolved D. The CDR3 is made up of 13 amino acids. V dropped 0 bases and J dropped 10 bases, with 8 bases sitting between them. Germline V CDR1 and CDR2: SGHRS, YFSETQ. The CDR3 region is CASSLDRGSPLHF. The CDR3 region has the DNA TGCGCCAGCAGCTTGGATCGCGGATCACCCCTCCACTTT.

The chain has TRBV18 and TRBJ2-3; the D is unclear. V was trimmed by 5 bases and J by 0 bases, leaving 3 bases between them. The length of the CDR3 is 12 residues. CDR1 KGHSH and CDR2 LQKENI come from the germline V gene. The CDR3 DNA follows: TGTGCCAGCTCAACTAGCACAGATACGCAGTATTTT. Its translation is CASSTSTDTQYF.

The chain carries TRBV19 and TRBJ1-5; TRBD1 is a possible D gene (6 bases). V dropped 2 bases and J dropped 0 bases, with 23 bases sitting between them. Germline CDR1 is LNHDA and CDR2 is SQIVND (reference sequence). The CDR3 runs to 20 residues. CDR3 in DNA: TGTGCCAGTAGTATAAGGGGGACACCGCAATCCTTCTATAGCAATCAGCCCCAGCATTTT. Translating it yields CASSIRGTPQSFYSNQPQHF. Full variable domain (missing parts from reference TRBV19 and TRBJ1-5): DGGITQSPKYLFRKEGQNVTLSCEQNLNHDAMYWYRQDPGQGLRLIYYSQIVNDFQKGDIAEGYSVSREKKESFPLTVTSAQKNPTAFYLCASSIRGTPQSFYSNQPQHFGDGTRLSIL.

This sequence joins TRBV6-1 and TRBJ1-2, with 7 bases fitting TRBD1. This CDR3 has 17 residues. Unmatched junction bases numbered 12, after V lost 1 base and J lost 4 bases. Germline lookup yields CDR1 MNHNS and CDR2 SASEGT. This CDR3 reads CASSEGGRSGGAYGYTF. The CDR3 DNA is TGTGCCAGCAGTGAAGGCGGGCGGTCAGGGGGTGCCTATGGCTACACCTTC.

The chain combines TRBV18 with TRBJ2-1; unclear D gene. The CDR3 extends over 13 amino acids. Between the trimmed V and J ends, which lost 2 bases and 10 bases, there was a span of 12 bases. CDR1 is KGHSH, CDR2 LQKENI, per germline. In DNA form, the CDR3 reads TGTGCCAGCTCACCAGGAGCAGAGTCGGAGCAGTTCTTC. It translates to CASSPGAESEQFF. Drawing the rest from reference TRBV18 and TRBJ2-1, the complete variable domain is NAGVMQNPRHLVRRRGQEARLRCSPMKGHSHVYWYRQLPEEGLKFMVYLQKENIIDESGMPKERFSAEFPKEGPSILRIQQVVRGDSAAYFCASSPGAESEQFFGPGTRLTVL.

This chain links TRBV6-6 with TRBJ2-3; 10 nucleotides line up with TRBD2. Germline-derived CDR1 and CDR2 are MNHNY and SVGAGI (reference sequence). The ends lost 6 bases at V and 1 base at J; junction bases unmatched: 4. The CDR3 loop spans 15 amino acids. CDR3 amino acids: CASRLLAGGTDTQYF. The CDR3 nucleotides read TGTGCCAGCAGACTGCTAGCGGGAGGCACAGATACGCAGTATTTT.

The gene calls are TRBV4-2 and TRBJ2-7, with 7 bases fitting TRBD2. This CDR3 contains 14 residues. Trimming at V came to 4 bases and at J to 0 bases, leaving 3 bases not matched to a gene. Germline-derived CDR1 and CDR2 are LGHNA and YNFKEQ. CDR3 sequence: CASSLSGGSYEQYF. The CDR3 DNA follows: TGTGCCAGCAGCCTTTCGGGGGGCTCCTACGAGCAGTACTTC.

The chain uses TRBV6-6 and TRBJ1-4; D is ambiguous. Trimming shortened V by 5 bases and J by 5 bases, and 3 bases separated the two germline ends. This CDR3 is 11 amino acids long. Germline V CDR1 and CDR2: MNHNY, SVGAGI (reference sequence). CDR3 nucleotide sequence: TGTGCCAGCAGTACAAATGAAAAACTGTTTTTT. Amino acid sequence: CASSTNEKLFF.

The chain is built from TRBV13 and TRBJ1-6; D possibly corresponds to TRBD1 (6 bases). V was trimmed by 5 bases and J by 2 bases, leaving 13 bases between them. Germline V gene lookup returns CDR1 PRHDT and CDR2 FYEKMQ (reference sequence). The CDR3 is 16 residues long. For the CDR3, the DNA is TGTGCCAGCAGCCTCGGACAGAGGGCCTATAATTCACCCCTCCACTTT. This codes for CASSLGQRAYNSPLHF.

The J gene is TRBJ1-1, the V gene TRBV5-4; 7 bases are a match to TRBD1. The V and J ends lost 4 bases and 1 base, in that order; junction bases with no gene match: 4. The germline V gene has CDR1 SGHNT and CDR2 YYREEE (reference sequence). CDR3 length equals 14 residues. CDR3 in DNA: TGTGCCAGCAGCGCCGACAGGGAGAACACTGAAGCTTTCTTT. Translated: CASSADRENTEAFF.

The chain is built from TRBV27 and TRBJ2-7; D remains ambiguous. This CDR3 is built from 14 residues. Germline V gives CDR1 MNHEY, CDR2 SMNVEV (reference sequence). V gave up 5 bases and J gave up 0 bases, with 11 bases separating them. CDR3 nucleotides: TGTGCCAGCAGTCCCGCGGCGGACTCCTACGAGCAGTACTTC. Amino acids: CASSPAADSYEQYF.

The rearrangement uses TRBV19 and TRBJ1-1; no reliable D call. The CDR3 is 14 amino acids. Trimming stripped 5 bases from V and 0 bases from J, with 10 bases between. Germline loops: CDR1 LNHDA, CDR2 SQIVND (reference sequence). CDR3: CASSARPVNTEAFF. For the CDR3, the DNA is TGTGCCAGTAGTGCCCGACCGGTGAACACTGAAGCTTTCTTT.

There are a few counts of this clone. The chain recombines TRBV11-2 with TRBJ1-2, with D unclear. The V gene lost 3 bases and the J gene lost 3 bases, with 8 bases spanning the gap. The CDR3 has 13 amino acids. Germline V lookup: CDR1 SGHAT, CDR2 FQNNGV. The CDR3 loop is CASSFGGDYGYTF. The CDR3 nucleotides read TGTGCCAGCAGCTTCGGCGGAGACTATGGCTACACCTTC.

V and J are TRBV18 and TRBJ1-4; D remains unclear. Trimming cost V 3 bases and J 0 bases, with 8 bases left between them. Germline V gene lookup returns CDR1 KGHSH and CDR2 LQKENI. The CDR3 runs to 15 residues. Here the CDR3 DNA reads TGTGCCAGCTCACCGGGGAAGTCAACTAATGAAAAACTGTTTTTT. This codes for CASSPGKSTNEKLFF.

This sequence joins TRBV9 and TRBJ2-1; D is ambiguous. Germline loops: CDR1 SGDLS, CDR2 YYNGEE. The CDR3 totals 15 residues. Trimming pared 0 bases from V and 1 base from J, leaving 8 bases between. The CDR3 here is CASSVDGRSYNEQFF. Here the CDR3 DNA reads TGTGCCAGCAGCGTAGATGGCAGATCCTACAATGAGCAGTTCTTC. Supplemented by reference TRBV9 and TRBJ2-1, the full variable domain reads DSGVTQTPKHLITATGQRVTLRCSPRSGDLSVYWYQQSLDQGLQFLIQYYNGEERAKGNILERFSAQQFPDLHSELNLSSLELGDSALYFCASSVDGRSYNEQFFGPGTRLTVL.

V gene TRBV20-1 combines with J gene TRBJ2-1; D gene ambiguous. The germline CDR1 and CDR2 sequences are DFQATT and SNEGSKA (reference sequence). Trimming removed 3 bases from V and 11 bases from J, with 11 bases in between. The CDR3 extends over 11 amino acids. The CDR3 DNA reads TGCAGTGCTAGGGGTGGGCGGCAGCAGTTCTTC. Translation: CSARGGRQQFF.

The genes are TRBV6-5 and TRBJ2-7, with D perhaps given as TRBD1 or TRBD2 (6 bases each). Germline CDR1 is MNHEY and CDR2 is SVGAGI. Deletions cut 1 base from V and 5 bases from J, with 12 bases between. This CDR3 contains 14 residues. DNA for the CDR3: TGTGCCAGCAGTTACTACGAAAGGGGGGACGAGCAGTACTTC. This encodes CASSYYERGDEQYF.

Comment on this clone: Other DNA sequences in the sample encode the same CDR3. V usage is TRBV2 and J usage is TRBJ1-1, with 8 bases that match TRBD1. V dropped 1 base and J dropped 1; count of bases not matched to a gene: 5. Per germline, CDR1 SNHLY and CDR2 FYNNEI. The CDR3 has 16 amino acids. This CDR3 is CASSEVKGTGNTEAFF. Here the CDR3 DNA reads TGTGCCAGCAGTGAAGTAAAAGGGACAGGGAACACTGAAGCTTTCTTT.

V gene TRBV2 combines with J gene TRBJ2-2; 8 nucleotides agree with TRBD2. The CDR3 loop spans 13 amino acids. The germline gives CDR1 SNHLY, CDR2 FYNNEI. Trimming cost V 5 bases and J 6 bases; bases outside gene matches: 2. The CDR3 bases are TGTGCCAGCAGTAGAGCGGGAGCCGGGGAGCTGTTTTTT. Its protein is CASSRAGAGELFF.

The rearrangement uses TRBV6-5 and TRBJ1-2; weak D call: TRBD1 (6 bases). CDR1 and CDR2 (germline): MNHEY, SVGAGI. V dropped 6 bases and J dropped 8 bases, with 22 bases sitting between them. The CDR3 totals 15 residues. In nucleotides, the CDR3 is TGTGCCAGCAGGCCACATTACAGGGTTCGAGGAGGCTACACCTTC. It codes for CASRPHYRVRGGYTF.